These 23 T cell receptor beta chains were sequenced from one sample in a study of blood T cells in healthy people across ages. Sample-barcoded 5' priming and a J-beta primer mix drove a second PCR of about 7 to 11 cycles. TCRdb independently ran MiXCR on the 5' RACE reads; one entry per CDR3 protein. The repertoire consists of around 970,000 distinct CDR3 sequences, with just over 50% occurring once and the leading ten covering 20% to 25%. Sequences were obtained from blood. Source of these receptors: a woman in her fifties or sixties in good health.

CDR3 sequence (DNA): TGTGCCAGCAGCTTATCCTCGGGACAGGGGATCTACGAGCAGTACTTC. Translating gives CASSLSSGQGIYEQYF. The J gene is TRBJ2-5, the V gene TRBV7-3; 10 nucleotides line up with TRBD1. The J call is doubtful: the DNA matches TRBJ2-7 better. The CDR3 runs 16 residues. Per germline, CDR1 SGHTA and CDR2 FQGTGA.

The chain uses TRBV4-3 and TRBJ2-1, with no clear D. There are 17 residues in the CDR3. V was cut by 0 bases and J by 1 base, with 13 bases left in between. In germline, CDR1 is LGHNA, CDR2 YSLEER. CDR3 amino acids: CASSQDVYRSSYNEQFF. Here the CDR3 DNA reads TGCGCCAGCAGCCAAGATGTCTATCGGAGTTCCTACAATGAGCAGTTCTTC.

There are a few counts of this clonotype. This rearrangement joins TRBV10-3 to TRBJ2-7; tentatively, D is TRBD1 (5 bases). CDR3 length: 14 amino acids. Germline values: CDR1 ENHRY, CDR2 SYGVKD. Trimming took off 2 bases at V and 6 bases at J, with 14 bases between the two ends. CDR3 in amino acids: CAISERPRDAEQYF. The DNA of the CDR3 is TGTGCCATCAGTGAGAGGCCCAGGGATGCCGAGCAGTACTTC.

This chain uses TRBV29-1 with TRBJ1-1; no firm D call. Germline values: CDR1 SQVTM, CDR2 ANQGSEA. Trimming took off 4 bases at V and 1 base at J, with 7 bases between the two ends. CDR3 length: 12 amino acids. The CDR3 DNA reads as TGCAGCGTTGGTATGGCGAACACTGAAGCTTTCTTT. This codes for CSVGMANTEAFF.

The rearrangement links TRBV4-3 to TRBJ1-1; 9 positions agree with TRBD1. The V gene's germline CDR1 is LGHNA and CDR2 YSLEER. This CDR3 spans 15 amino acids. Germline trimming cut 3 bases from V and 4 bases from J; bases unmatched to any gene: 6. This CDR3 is CASSQRYRGRTEAFF. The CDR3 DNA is TGCGCCAGCAGCCAGCGATACAGGGGGCGCACTGAAGCTTTCTTT.

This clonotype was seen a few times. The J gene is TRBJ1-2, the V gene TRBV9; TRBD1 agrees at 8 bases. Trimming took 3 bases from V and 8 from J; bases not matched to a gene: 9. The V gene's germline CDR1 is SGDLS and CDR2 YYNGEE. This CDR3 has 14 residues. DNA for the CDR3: TGTGCCAGCAGCGAACGGACAGGGACTGGGGGCTACACCTTC. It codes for CASSERTGTGGYTF.

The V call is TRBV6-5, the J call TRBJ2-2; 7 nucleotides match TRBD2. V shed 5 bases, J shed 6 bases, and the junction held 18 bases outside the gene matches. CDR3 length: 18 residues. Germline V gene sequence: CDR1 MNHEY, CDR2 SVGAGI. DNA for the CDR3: TGTGCCAGCAGTACTACCTTTGGGAGGGAGTACTCCCCCGGGGAGCTGTTTTTT. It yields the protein CASSTTFGREYSPGELFF.

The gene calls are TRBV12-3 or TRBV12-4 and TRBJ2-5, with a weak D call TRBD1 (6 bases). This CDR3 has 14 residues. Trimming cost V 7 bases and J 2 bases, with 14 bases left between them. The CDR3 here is CASKWDMLQETQYF. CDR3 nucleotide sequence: TGTGCCAGCAAGTGGGACATGCTTCAAGAGACCCAGTACTTC.

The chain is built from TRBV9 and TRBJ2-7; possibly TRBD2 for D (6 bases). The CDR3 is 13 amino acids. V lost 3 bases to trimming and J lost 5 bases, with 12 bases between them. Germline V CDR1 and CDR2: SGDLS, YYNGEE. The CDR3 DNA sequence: TGTGCCAGCAGCGGGCCTAGCGACGACGAGCAGTACTTC. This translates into CASSGPSDDEQYF.

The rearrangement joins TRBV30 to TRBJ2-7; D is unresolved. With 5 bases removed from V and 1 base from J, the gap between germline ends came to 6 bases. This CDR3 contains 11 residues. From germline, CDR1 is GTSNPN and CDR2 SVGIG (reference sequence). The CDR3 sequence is CAWGVSYEQYF. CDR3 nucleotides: TGTGCCTGGGGAGTTTCCTACGAGCAGTACTTC.

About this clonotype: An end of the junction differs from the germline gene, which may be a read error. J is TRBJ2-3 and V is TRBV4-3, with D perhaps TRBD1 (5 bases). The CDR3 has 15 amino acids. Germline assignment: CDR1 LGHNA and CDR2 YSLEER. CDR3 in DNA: TGCGCCAGCAGCCAAGAGACAGCGAGCACAGATGCGCAGTATTTT. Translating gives CASSQETASTDAQYF.

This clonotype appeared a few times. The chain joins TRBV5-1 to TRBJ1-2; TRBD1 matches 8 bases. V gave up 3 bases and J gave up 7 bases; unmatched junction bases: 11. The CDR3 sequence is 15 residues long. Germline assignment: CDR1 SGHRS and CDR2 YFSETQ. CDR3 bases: TGCGCCAGCAGCTCCGGACAGGGAATTTCGGTTGGCTACACCTTC. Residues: CASSSGQGISVGYTF. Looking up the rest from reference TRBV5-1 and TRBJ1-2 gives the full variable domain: KAGVTQTPRYLIKTRGQQVTLSCSPISGHRSVSWYQQTPGQGLQFLFEYFSETQRNKGNFPGRFSGRQFSNSRSEMNVSTLELGDSALYLCASSSGQGISVGYTFGSGTRLTVV.

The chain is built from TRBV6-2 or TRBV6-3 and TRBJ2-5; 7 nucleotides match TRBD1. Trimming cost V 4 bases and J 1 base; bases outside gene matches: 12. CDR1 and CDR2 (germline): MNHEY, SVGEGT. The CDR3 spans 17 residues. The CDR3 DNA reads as TGTGCCAGCAGTTGGGTTCAATCGGGGACAGTCCAAGAGACCCAGTACTTC. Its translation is CASSWVQSGTVQETQYF.

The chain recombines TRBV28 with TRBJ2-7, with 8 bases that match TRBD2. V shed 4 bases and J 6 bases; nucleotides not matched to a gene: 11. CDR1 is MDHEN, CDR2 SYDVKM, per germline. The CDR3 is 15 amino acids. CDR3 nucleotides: TGTGCCAGCAGTTCTAGCGGGCCACTAAGCTCCGAGCAGTACTTC. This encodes CASSSSGPLSSEQYF.

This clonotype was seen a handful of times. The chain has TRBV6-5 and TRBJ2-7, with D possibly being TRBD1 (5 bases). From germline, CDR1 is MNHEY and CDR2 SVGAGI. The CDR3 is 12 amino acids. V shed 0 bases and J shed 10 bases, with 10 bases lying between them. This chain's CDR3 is CASSYSQGVQYF. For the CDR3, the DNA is TGTGCCAGCAGTTACTCCCAAGGGGTACAGTACTTC.

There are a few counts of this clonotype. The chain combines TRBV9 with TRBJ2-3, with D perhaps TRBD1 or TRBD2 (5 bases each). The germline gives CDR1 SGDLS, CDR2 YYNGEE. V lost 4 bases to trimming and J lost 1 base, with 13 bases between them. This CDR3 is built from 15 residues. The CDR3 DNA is TGTGCCAGCAGCCCCAAGAGGGACGGCACAGATACGCAGTATTTT. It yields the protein CASSPKRDGTDTQYF. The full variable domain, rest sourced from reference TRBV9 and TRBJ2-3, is DSGVTQTPKHLITATGQRVTLRCSPRSGDLSVYWYQQSLDQGLQFLIQYYNGEERAKGNILERFSAQQFPDLHSELNLSSLELGDSALYFCASSPKRDGTDTQYFGPGTRLTVL.

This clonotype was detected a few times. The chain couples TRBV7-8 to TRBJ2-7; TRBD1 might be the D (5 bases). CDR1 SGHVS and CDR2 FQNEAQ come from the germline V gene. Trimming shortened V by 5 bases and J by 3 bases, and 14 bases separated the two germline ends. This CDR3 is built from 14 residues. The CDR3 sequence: CASSPPSTGYEQYF. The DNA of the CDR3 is TGTGCCAGCAGCCCCCCCAGTACAGGCTACGAGCAGTACTTC.

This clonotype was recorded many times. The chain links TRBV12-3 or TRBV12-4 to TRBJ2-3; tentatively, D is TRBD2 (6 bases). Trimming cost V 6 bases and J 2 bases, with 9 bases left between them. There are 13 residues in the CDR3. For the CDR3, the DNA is TGTGCCAGCAGCCCTAGCGTCACAGATACGCAGTATTTT. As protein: CASSPSVTDTQYF.

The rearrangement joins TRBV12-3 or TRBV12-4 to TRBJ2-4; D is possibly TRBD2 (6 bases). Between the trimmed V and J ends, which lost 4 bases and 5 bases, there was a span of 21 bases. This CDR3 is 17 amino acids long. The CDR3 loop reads CASSSPPEGVGQNIQYF. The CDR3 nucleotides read TGTGCCAGCAGTTCCCCTCCGGAGGGAGTGGGTCAAAACATTCAGTACTTC.

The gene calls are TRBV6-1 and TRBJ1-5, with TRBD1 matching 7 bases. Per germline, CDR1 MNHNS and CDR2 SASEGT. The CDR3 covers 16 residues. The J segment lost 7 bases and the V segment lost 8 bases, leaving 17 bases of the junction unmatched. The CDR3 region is CASSFNFAGGDQPQHF. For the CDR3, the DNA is TGTGCCAGCTCCTTCAACTTCGCAGGGGGTGACCAGCCCCAGCATTTT.

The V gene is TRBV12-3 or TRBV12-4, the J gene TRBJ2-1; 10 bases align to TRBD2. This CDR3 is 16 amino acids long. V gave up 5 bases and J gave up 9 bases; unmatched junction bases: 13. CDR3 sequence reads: CASSPKGAGGPTEQFF. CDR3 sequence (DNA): TGTGCCAGCAGTCCCAAAGGAGCGGGAGGGCCTACTGAGCAGTTCTTC.

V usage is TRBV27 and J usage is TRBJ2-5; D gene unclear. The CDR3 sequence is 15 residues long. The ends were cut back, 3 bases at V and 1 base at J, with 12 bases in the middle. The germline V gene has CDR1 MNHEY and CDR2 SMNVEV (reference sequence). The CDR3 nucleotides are TGTGCCAGCAGTTTTAAGAGTGATTCCCAAGAGACCCAGTACTTC. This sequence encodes CASSFKSDSQETQYF.

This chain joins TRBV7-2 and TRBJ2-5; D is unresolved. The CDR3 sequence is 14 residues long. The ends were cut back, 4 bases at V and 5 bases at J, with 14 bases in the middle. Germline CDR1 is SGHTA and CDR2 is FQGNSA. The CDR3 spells CASSYTGSGETQYF. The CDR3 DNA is TGTGCCAGCAGCTATACCGGGTCTGGGGAGACCCAGTACTTC.